The 3 T cell receptor beta chains presented below share a single source sample, sequenced in a study of post-analysis software for immune sequencing data. Study results and limitations: TRBV5-6, TRBV5-1 and TRBV20-1 belonged to a set of roughly five TRBV segments that were more frequent in patients than controls.

Their cognate antigens are unknown. Every TCR beta cDNA library bore unique molecular identifiers. TCRdb reprocessed the PCR reads via MiXCR and lists one record per CDR3 protein. In the table there are 400,000 to 500,000 distinct CDR3 sequences, approximately 42% of which are singletons. Sequences were obtained from blood. The receptors shown here come from a girl aged 2 to 10 with multiple sclerosis.

This chain links TRBV5-6 with TRBJ1-5; D is possibly TRBD1 (5 bases). The CDR3 sequence is 15 residues long. V gave up 3 bases and J gave up 2 bases, with 12 bases separating them. The germline gives CDR1 SGHDT, CDR2 YYEEEE. CDR3 loop: CASSYSGGGNQPQHF. CDR3 nucleotide sequence: TGTGCCAGCAGCTACAGCGGGGGGGGCAATCAGCCCCAGCATTTT. Full variable domain (rest looked up from reference TRBV5-6 and TRBJ1-5): DAGVTQSPTHLIKTRGQQVTLRCSPKSGHDTVSWYQQALGQGPQFIFQYYEEEERQRGNFPDRFSGHQFPNYSSELNVNALLLGDSALYLCASSYSGGGNQPQHFGDGTRLSIL.

The chain employs TRBV27 and TRBJ2-5; D not certain. The J call may be mistaken, given a closer DNA end match to TRBJ2-7. The germline gives CDR1 MNHEY, CDR2 SMNVEV (reference sequence). This CDR3 has 14 residues. CDR3 residues: CASSLFGGSYEQYF. For the CDR3, the DNA is TGTGCCAGCAGTTTATTCGGCGGTTCCTACGAGCAGTACTTC.

V and J are TRBV20-1 and TRBJ1-6; D not certain. This CDR3 has 16 residues. Deletions cut 1 base from V and 9 bases from J, with 19 bases between. The germline V gene encodes CDR1 DFQATT and CDR2 SNEGSKA (reference sequence). The CDR3 sequence is CSARAPDGKFSSPLHF. As DNA, the CDR3 is TGCAGTGCTAGAGCTCCGGACGGGAAATTTAGTTCACCCCTCCACTTT.